Following are 18 T cell receptor beta chains from one sample sequenced in a study of blood T cells in healthy people across ages. Primed by a sample-barcoded 5' primer and a J-beta primer mix, a second PCR proceeded for about 6 to 12 cycles. TCRdb itself ran the 5' RACE reads through MiXCR, one entry per CDR3 protein. The top ten clones hold around 22% of a sample with about 800,000 distinct CDR3 sequences, nearly 60% of them seen once. The source material was blood. These receptors were taken from a man aged 25-45 years in good health.

This rearrangement joins TRBV10-3 to TRBJ2-1, with TRBD2 matching over 9 bases. The CDR3 extends over 15 amino acids. J was trimmed by 8 bases and V by 0 bases; bases with no gene match: 5. Per germline, CDR1 ENHRY and CDR2 SYGVKD. The CDR3 is CAISESTSGWYEQFF. The DNA of the CDR3 is TGTGCCATCAGTGAGTCAACTAGCGGGTGGTATGAGCAGTTCTTC.

Ten or more counts support this clonotype. The chain uses TRBV10-3 and TRBJ1-5; no definite D call. Per the germline V gene, CDR1 is ENHRY and CDR2 is SYGVKD. The length of the CDR3 is 12 residues. The V gene lost 10 bases and the J gene lost 1 base, with 8 bases spanning the gap. Here the CDR3 DNA reads TGTGCCACCACGGACAGCAATCAGCCCCAGCATTTT. Amino acid sequence: CATTDSNQPQHF.

Of note for this clonotype: Germline and junction disagree at one end, which may indicate a read error. The gene calls are TRBV5-1 and TRBJ2-1, with TRBD2 matching over 12 bases. This CDR3 is 15 amino acids long. CDR1 and CDR2 (germline): SGHRS, YFSETQ. CDR3 in DNA: TGTGCCAGCAGCCCCGGACTAGCGGGGTCTAATGAGCAGTTCTTC. Translated, it gives CASSPGLAGSNEQFF.

This clonotype has a handful of counts. Mismatch with germline at one junction end may stem from a read error. The chain is built from TRBV20-1 and TRBJ2-7; 7 bases align to TRBD1. Germline V CDR1 and CDR2: DFQATT, SNEGSKA (reference sequence). CDR3 size: 14 residues. The CDR3 loop reads CSALRQGTSNEQYF. CDR3 bases: TGCAGTGCTCTTAGACAGGGAACCTCCAACGAGCAGTACTTC.

This clonotype appeared a few times. This chain uses TRBV12-5 with TRBJ2-3; possible D gene TRBD2, 6 bases. The germline V gene has CDR1 LGHNT and CDR2 FRNRAP. Trimming took 6 bases from V and 10 from J, leaving 14 bases between them. The CDR3 spans 12 residues. CDR3 in DNA: TGTGCTAGTGGCTCGGAACTAGCCGCGCAGTATTTT. This codes for CASGSELAAQYF. The entire variable domain, with the rest obtained from reference TRBV12-5 and TRBJ2-3, is as follows: DARVTQTPRHKVTEMGQEVTMRCQPILGHNTVFWYRQTMMQGLELLAYFRNRAPLDDSGMPKDRFSAEMPDATLATLKIQPSEPRDSAVYFCASGSELAAQYFGPGTRLTVL.

The V gene is TRBV4-2, the J gene TRBJ1-5, with D perhaps matching TRBD1 (5 bases). Germline-derived CDR1 and CDR2 are LGHNA and YNFKEQ. The CDR3 runs to 16 residues. V gave up 0 bases and J gave up 6 bases, with 15 bases separating them. In nucleotides, the CDR3 is TGTGCCAGCAGCCAAGATCCAATACGGGGCACTCAGCCCCAGCATTTT. It is translated as CASSQDPIRGTQPQHF.

This clonotype has just a few counts. The chain is built from TRBV10-3 and TRBJ2-3; 12 bases map to TRBD2. This CDR3 spans 17 amino acids. Germline V gene sequence: CDR1 ENHRY, CDR2 SYGVKD. J was trimmed by 0 bases and V by 3 bases; bases with no gene match: 4. The CDR3 DNA sequence: TGTGCCATCAGTGATAAGACTAGCGGGAGCAGCACAGATACGCAGTATTTT. Translated: CAISDKTSGSSTDTQYF.

The rearrangement joins TRBV20-1 to TRBJ2-5; D gene uncertain. Trimming pared 5 bases from V and 4 bases from J, leaving 14 bases between. Germline V gene data show CDR1 as DFQATT and CDR2 as SNEGSKA (reference sequence). The CDR3 runs 13 residues. The CDR3 sequence is CSALGGSPETQYF. CDR3 bases: TGCAGTGCTCTAGGCGGCTCCCCAGAGACCCAGTACTTC.

The chain couples TRBV29-1 to TRBJ2-7; possibly TRBD1 for D (5 bases). CDR1 is SQVTM and CDR2 is ANQGSEA in the germline V gene. V lost 1 base and J lost 4, with 14 bases in between. The CDR3 length is 14 residues. The CDR3 loop reads CSVEGGSEPYEQYF. The DNA for the CDR3 is TGCAGCGTTGAAGGGGGCAGCGAGCCTTACGAGCAGTACTTC.

The chain is built from TRBV27 and TRBJ1-1; a possible D gene is TRBD1 (6 bases). This CDR3 spans 14 amino acids. Trimming took off 4 bases at V and 0 bases at J, with 9 bases between the two ends. Per the germline V gene, CDR1 is MNHEY and CDR2 is SMNVEV (reference sequence). The CDR3 loop reads CASSSGQVNTEAFF. DNA for the CDR3: TGTGCCAGCAGTTCGGGACAAGTGAACACTGAAGCTTTCTTT.

This chain uses TRBV7-9 with TRBJ1-5; D unclear. CDR1 and CDR2 (germline): SEHNR, FQNEAQ (reference sequence). CDR3 length: 15 amino acids. Trimming took off 5 bases at V and 5 bases at J, with 16 bases between the two ends. CDR3 region: CASSQEGHGYQPQHF. CDR3 in DNA: TGTGCCAGCAGCCAAGAGGGCCACGGTTATCAGCCCCAGCATTTT.

This clonotype has more than one count but fewer than ten. For the CDR3, the DNA is TGTGCCAGTGGAGGCTTGGCGGGAGGGCCTGAAGGGCCCAACAATGAGCAGTTCTTC. Protein sequence: CASGGLAGGPEGPNNEQFF. The chain links TRBV25-1 to TRBJ2-1, with 9 bases matching TRBD2. CDR1 and CDR2 (germline): MGHDK, SYGVNS. J lost 5 bases, V lost 9 bases, and 23 bases had no gene match. The CDR3 is 19 residues long.

This chain uses TRBV19 with TRBJ1-2, with 8 bases aligning to TRBD1. Germline V gene sequence: CDR1 LNHDA, CDR2 SQIVND (reference sequence). After removal of 10 bases from V and 8 bases from J, the junction contained 6 bases not matched to a gene. The CDR3 loop spans 11 amino acids. In nucleotides, the CDR3 is TGTGCCACTGAAGGACAGGGCGGCTACACCTTC. Translated: CATEGQGGYTF.

The chain has TRBV20-1 and TRBJ2-3; 7 bases line up with TRBD1. This CDR3 is 13 amino acids long. CDR1 is DFQATT, CDR2 SNEGSKA, per germline (reference sequence). DNA for the CDR3: TGCAGCGCTGGGACAGTTAACACAGATACGCAGTATTTT. Translating it yields CSAGTVNTDTQYF.

The chain links TRBV7-8 to TRBJ2-1; tentative D call: TRBD1 (6 bases). V was cut by 3 bases and J by 4 bases, with 10 bases left in between. The germline gives CDR1 SGHVS, CDR2 FQNEAQ. CDR3 length: 14 residues. The CDR3 is CASSFDRTYNEQFF. CDR3 sequence (DNA): TGTGCCAGCAGCTTTGACAGGACTTACAATGAGCAGTTCTTC.

The rearrangement joins TRBV10-3 to TRBJ2-3; D unclear. The length of the CDR3 is 13 residues. Germline V gene lookup returns CDR1 ENHRY and CDR2 SYGVKD. Deletions cut 0 bases from V and 2 bases from J, with 3 bases between. The CDR3 bases are TGTGCCATCAGTGAGTCATCCACAGATACGCAGTATTTT. Protein product: CAISESSTDTQYF.

The gene calls are TRBV5-1 and TRBJ1-1, with D unclear. This CDR3 comprises 16 residues. Per germline, CDR1 SGHRS and CDR2 YFSETQ. Trimming shortened V by 0 bases and J by 0 bases, and 12 bases separated the two germline ends. Written as DNA, the CDR3 is TGCGCCAGCAGCTTGGGAGGATATGACCTGAACACTGAAGCTTTCTTT. Its protein product is CASSLGGYDLNTEAFF.

This chain connects TRBV7-2 to TRBJ2-3, with 9 bases that match TRBD2. The germline V gene encodes CDR1 SGHTA and CDR2 FQGNSA. Losses at the gene ends were 5 bases for V and 14 bases for J; bases not matched to a gene: 11. The CDR3 totals 13 residues. CDR3 in amino acids: CASSRSSGGSRYF. CDR3 nucleotide sequence: TGTGCCAGCAGCCGTAGTAGCGGGGGCTCAAGGTATTTT.